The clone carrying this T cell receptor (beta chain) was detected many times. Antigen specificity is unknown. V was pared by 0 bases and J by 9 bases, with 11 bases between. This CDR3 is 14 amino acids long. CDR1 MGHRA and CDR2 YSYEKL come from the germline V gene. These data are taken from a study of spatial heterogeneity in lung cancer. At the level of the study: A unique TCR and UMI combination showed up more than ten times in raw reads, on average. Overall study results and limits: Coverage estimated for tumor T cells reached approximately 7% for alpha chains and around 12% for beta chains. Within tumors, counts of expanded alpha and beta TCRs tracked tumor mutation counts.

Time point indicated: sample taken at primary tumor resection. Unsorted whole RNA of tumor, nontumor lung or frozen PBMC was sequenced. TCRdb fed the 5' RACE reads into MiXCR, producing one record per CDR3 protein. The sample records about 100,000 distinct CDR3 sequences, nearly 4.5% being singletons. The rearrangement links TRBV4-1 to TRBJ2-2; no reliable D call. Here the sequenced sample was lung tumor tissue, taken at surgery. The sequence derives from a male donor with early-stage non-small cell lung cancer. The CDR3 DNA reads TGCGCCAGCAGCCAAGAACAACGTCACCGGGAGCTGTTTTTT. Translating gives CASSQEQRHRELFF.